Below, 5 T cell receptor beta chains from the same sample are listed, as sequenced in a study of blood T cell repertoires in COVID-19. Profiled with immunoSEQ multiplex PCR; TCRdb holds only in-frame clones, not every one. Of roughly 40,000 clones in the sample, 85% to 90% are singletons; the top ten hold approximately 20%. Sequenced: peripheral blood. The source is a man aged 45-65 years in a cohort sampled during active COVID-19.

The chain is built from TRBV5-4 and TRBJ1-1, with D possibly being TRBD1 (5 bases). CDR1 is SGHNT and CDR2 is YYREEE in the germline V gene (reference sequence). Trimming shortened V by 3 bases and J by 1 base, and 10 bases separated the two germline ends. The CDR3 is made up of 14 amino acids. CDR3 DNA sequence: TGTGCCAGCAGCTCCGGGGGGGAGAACACTGAAGCTTTCTTT. This translates into CASSSGGENTEAFF.

The chain combines TRBV5-1 with TRBJ2-1; 9 positions match TRBD1. This CDR3 has 14 residues. V was clipped by 0 bases and J by 10 bases; unmatched bases: 5. The V gene's germline CDR1 is SGHRS and CDR2 YFSETQ. This CDR3 reads CASSLGQGVEEQFF. The CDR3 region has the DNA TGCGCCAGCAGCTTGGGACAGGGGGTGGAAGAGCAGTTCTTC.

V and J are TRBV13 and TRBJ2-5; TRBD2 aligns across 9 bases. After removal of 1 base from V and 3 bases from J, the junction contained 3 bases not matched to a gene. Looked up from germline, CDR1 is PRHDT and CDR2 is FYEKMQ (reference sequence). This CDR3 is built from 15 residues. CDR3 region: CASSLVREGEETQYF. DNA for the CDR3: TGTGCCAGCAGCTTAGTGCGGGAGGGGGAAGAGACCCAGTACTTC.

CDR3 DNA sequence: TGTGCCAGCAGTTACCGGACAGGGGCCCCCTATGGCTACACCTTC. Translation: CASSYRTGAPYGYTF. The chain combines TRBV6-6 with TRBJ1-2; TRBD1 matches at 9 bases. Per the germline V gene, CDR1 is MNHNY and CDR2 is SVGAGI (reference sequence). The CDR3 extends over 15 amino acids. Trimming at V came to 2 bases and at J to 4 bases, leaving 5 bases not matched to a gene.

V gene TRBV15 combines with J gene TRBJ1-4, with D unclear. Trimming removed 5 bases at V and 0 bases at J, with 13 bases between. This CDR3 is 16 amino acids long. Germline CDR1 is LNHNV and CDR2 is YYDKDF (reference sequence). CDR3 sequence (DNA): TGTGCCACCAGCCCCCGACGGGGAACAACTAATGAAAAACTGTTTTTT. Protein sequence: CATSPRRGTTNEKLFF.